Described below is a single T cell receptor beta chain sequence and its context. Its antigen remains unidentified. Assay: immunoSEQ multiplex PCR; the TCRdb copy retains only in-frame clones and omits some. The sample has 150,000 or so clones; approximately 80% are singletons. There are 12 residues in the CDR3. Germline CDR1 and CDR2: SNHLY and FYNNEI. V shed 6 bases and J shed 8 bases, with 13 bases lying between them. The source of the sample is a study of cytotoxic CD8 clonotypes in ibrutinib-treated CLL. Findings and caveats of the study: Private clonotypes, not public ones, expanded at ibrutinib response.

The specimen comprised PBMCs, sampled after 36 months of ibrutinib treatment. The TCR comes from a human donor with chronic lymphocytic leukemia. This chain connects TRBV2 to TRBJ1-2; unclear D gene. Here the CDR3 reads CASRLGSTGYTF. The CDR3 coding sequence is TGTGCCAGCAGGCTAGGTAGCACGGGCTACACCTTC.